The sequence of this T cell receptor beta chain was determined in a study of cytomegalovirus exposure and HLA in healthy donors. Broader study findings: The study recorded more than 150 TCR beta chains that were cytomegalovirus-associated.

Primers for the PCR totalled 60 Vbeta and 13 Jbeta. TCRdb keeps only in-frame clones here, not all; method: immunoSEQ multiplex PCR. The sample holds under 200,000 clones, 60% to 85% seen once. The V gene end was trimmed by 7 bases and the J gene end by 6 bases; junction bases not matched to a gene: 9. Per the germline V gene, CDR1 is MNHNY and CDR2 is SVGAGI (reference sequence). The CDR3 runs to 14 residues. This clone was picked up a small number of times. The antigen is not known. Healthy bone marrow donors made up the donors. The source is a man aged 45-60 years in good health and CMV-seropositive. What was sequenced was PBMCs. V usage is TRBV6-6 and J usage is TRBJ2-1; 7 nucleotides agree with TRBD2. This chain's CDR3 is CASTNQRGRNEQFF. CDR3 bases: TGTGCCAGCACTAACCAGCGGGGTCGCAATGAGCAGTTCTTC.